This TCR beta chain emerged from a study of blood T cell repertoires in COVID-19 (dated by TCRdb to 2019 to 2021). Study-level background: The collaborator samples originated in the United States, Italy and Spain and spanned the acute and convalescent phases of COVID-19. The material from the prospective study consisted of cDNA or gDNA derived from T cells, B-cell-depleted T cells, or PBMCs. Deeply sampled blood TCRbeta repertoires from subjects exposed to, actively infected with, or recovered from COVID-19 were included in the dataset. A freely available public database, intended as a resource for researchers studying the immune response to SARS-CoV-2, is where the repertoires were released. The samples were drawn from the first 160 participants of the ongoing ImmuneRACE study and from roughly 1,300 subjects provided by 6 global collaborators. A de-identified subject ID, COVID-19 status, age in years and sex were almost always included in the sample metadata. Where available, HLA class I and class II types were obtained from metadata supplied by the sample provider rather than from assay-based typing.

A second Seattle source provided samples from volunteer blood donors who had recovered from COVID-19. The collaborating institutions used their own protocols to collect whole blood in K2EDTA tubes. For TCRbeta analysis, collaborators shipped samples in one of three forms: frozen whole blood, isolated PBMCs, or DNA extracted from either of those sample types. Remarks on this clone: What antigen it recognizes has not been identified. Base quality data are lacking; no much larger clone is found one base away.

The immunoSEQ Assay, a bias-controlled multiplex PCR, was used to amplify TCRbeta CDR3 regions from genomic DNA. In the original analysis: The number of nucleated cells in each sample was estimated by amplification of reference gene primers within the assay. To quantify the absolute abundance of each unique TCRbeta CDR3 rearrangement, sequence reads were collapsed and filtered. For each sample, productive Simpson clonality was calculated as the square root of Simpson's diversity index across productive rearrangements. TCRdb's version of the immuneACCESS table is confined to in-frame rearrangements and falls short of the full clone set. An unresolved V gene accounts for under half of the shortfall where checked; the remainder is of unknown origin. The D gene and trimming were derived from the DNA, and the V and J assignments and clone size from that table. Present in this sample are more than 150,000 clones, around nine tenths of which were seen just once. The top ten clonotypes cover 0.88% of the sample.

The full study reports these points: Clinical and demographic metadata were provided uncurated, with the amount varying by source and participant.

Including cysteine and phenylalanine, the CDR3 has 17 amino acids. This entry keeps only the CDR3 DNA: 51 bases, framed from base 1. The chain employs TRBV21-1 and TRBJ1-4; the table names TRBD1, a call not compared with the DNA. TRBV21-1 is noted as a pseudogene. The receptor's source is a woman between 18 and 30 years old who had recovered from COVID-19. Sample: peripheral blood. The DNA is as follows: TGTGCCAGCAGCAAAGGAGTGAAGGGGGCGACTAATGAAAAACTGTTTTTT. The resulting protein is CASSKGVKGATNEKLFF.